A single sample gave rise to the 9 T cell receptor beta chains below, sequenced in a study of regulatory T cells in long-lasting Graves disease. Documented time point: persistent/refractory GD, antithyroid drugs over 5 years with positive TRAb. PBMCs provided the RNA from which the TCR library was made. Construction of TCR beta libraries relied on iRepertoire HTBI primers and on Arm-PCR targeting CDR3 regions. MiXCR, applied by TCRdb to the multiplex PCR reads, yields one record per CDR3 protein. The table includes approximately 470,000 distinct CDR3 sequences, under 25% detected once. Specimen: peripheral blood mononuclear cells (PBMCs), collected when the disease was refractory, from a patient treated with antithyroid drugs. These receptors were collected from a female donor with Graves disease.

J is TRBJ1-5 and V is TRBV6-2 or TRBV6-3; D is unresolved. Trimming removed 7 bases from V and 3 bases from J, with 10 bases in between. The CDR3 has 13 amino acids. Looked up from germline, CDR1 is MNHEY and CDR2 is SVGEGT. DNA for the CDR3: TGTGCCAGCACCGGCAACCACAATCAGCCCCAGCATTTT. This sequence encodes CASTGNHNQPQHF.

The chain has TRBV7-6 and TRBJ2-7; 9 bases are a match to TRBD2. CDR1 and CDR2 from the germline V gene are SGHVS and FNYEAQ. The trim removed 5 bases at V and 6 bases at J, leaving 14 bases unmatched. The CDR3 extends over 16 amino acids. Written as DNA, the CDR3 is TGTGCCAGCAGCCTGGATAGCGGGAGTGAGTATGCCGAGCAGTACTTC. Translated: CASSLDSGSEYAEQYF.

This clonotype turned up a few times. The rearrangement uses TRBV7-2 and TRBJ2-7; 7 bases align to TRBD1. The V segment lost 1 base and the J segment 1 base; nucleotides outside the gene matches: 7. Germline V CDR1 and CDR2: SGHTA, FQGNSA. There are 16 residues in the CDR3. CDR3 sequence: CASSLGTGVLSYEQYF. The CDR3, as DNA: TGTGCCAGCAGCTTAGGCACAGGGGTTTTATCCTACGAGCAGTACTTC.

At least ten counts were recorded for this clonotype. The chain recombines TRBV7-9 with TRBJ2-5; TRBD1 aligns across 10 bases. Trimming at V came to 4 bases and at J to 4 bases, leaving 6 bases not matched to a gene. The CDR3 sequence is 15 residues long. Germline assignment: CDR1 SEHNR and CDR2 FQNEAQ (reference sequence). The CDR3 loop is CASSSRDRGRETQYF. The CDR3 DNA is TGTGCCAGCAGCTCCCGGGACAGGGGTCGAGAGACCCAGTACTTC.

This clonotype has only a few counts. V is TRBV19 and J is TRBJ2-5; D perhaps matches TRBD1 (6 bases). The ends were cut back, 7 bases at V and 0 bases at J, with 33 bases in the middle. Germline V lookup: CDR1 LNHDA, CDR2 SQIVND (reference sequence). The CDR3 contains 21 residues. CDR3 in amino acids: CASTLIPGIDRIASDQETQYF. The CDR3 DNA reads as TGTGCCAGTACCCTGATACCCGGAATAGACAGGATTGCTTCCGACCAAGAGACCCAGTACTTC.

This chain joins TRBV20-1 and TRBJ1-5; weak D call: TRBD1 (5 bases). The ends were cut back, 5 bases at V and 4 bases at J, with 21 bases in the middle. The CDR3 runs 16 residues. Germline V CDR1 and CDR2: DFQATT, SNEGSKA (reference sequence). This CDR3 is CSAARLRVGGNQPQHF. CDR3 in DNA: TGCAGTGCTGCGCGTCTCAGGGTCGGGGGAAATCAGCCCCAGCATTTT.

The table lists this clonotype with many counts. For the CDR3, the DNA is TGTGCCAGCTCACCGGGTTTAGTAGCGGGAAGAGAGACCCAGTACTTC. Translating gives CASSPGLVAGRETQYF. J is TRBJ2-5 and V is TRBV18; 8 nucleotides match TRBD2. With V trimmed by 3 bases and J by 4 bases, 10 bases remained unmatched. Per the germline V gene, CDR1 is KGHSH and CDR2 is LQKENI. The CDR3 extends over 16 amino acids.

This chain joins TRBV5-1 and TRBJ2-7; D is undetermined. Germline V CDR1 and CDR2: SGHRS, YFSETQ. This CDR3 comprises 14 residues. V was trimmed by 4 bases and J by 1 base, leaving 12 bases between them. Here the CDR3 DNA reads TGCGCCAGCAGCGCTACAATACGTTCCTACGAGCAGTACTTC. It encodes CASSATIRSYEQYF.

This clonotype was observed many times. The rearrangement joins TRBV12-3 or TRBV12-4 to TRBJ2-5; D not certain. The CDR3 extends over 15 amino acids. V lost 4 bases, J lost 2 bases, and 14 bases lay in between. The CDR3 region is CASSSLGWGQETQYF. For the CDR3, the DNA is TGTGCCAGCAGTTCCCTCGGGTGGGGACAAGAGACCCAGTACTTC.